Included here is one T cell receptor (beta chain) sequence, with context. Its antigen remains unidentified. This specimen comes from a study of CD8 T cells in Susac syndrome. Broader study findings: The study conceded that relatively few individuals underwent its TCR sequencing and HLA analysis.

Random hexamers were used to reverse transcribe the RNA input (about 0.5 to 1 ug). Coverage of TCR beta CDR3 amplification by immunoSEQ multiplex PCR extended to 54 Vbeta and 13 Jbeta. TCRdb analysed the immunoSEQ multiplex PCR reads with MiXCR anew, one entry per CDR3 protein. This sample yields 50,000 or so distinct CDR3 sequences, of which 93% are seen a single time; approximately 0.49% belongs to the top ten. Sequencing of TCR beta was performed on blood CD8+ and CD4+ T cells. Through negative isolation, CD4+ and CD8+ T cells were obtained, while TEMRA cells were enriched using FACS. Germline lookup yields CDR1 LGHDT and CDR2 YNNKEL (reference sequence). V shed 5 bases and J shed 1 base, with 9 bases lying between them. The CDR3 is 14 amino acids.

The sample comprised CD8+ T cells from PBMCs. The sequence was collected from a human donor with multiple sclerosis. V and J are TRBV3-1 and TRBJ1-3; maybe TRBD1 (6 bases). DNA of the CDR3: TGTGCCAGCAGCGAACAGGGTTCTGGAAACACCATATATTTT. The encoded protein is CASSEQGSGNTIYF.